Listed below are T cell receptor beta chains from one sample, sequenced in a study of cytomegalovirus exposure and HLA in healthy donors. Some clones are missing from TCRdb's copy, which holds only in-frame ones; the method was immunoSEQ multiplex PCR. The sample consists of 140,000 to 150,000 clones, 84% of them appearing once. Sequenced material: PBMCs. The origin of the receptors is a boy under 10 years old in good health and CMV-seronegative. Both conserved end residues are part of each CDR3. Each record gives: V gene, J gene, CDR3 protein.

v_gene: TRBV6-5; j_gene: TRBJ1-2; CDR3aa: CASSRTGGGYTF
v_gene: TRBV25-1; j_gene: TRBJ2-1; CDR3aa: CASSVTGRSYNEQFF
v_gene: TRBV6-1; j_gene: TRBJ2-1; CDR3aa: CASSDWQGSYNEQFF
v_gene: TRBV6-5; j_gene: TRBJ2-1; CDR3aa: CASSRTDYNEQFF
v_gene: TRBV7-6; j_gene: TRBJ2-3; CDR3aa: CASNDRYRTDTQYF
v_gene: TRBV5-6; j_gene: TRBJ1-2; CDR3aa: CASSRWDRESAGYTF
v_gene: TRBV19; j_gene: TRBJ2-5; CDR3aa: CASSIASSQETQYF
v_gene: TRBV5-1; j_gene: TRBJ2-1; CDR3aa: CASSQKGGWNEQFF
v_gene: TRBV9; j_gene: TRBJ1-5; CDR3aa: CASSVQGAWGQPQHF
v_gene: TRBV5-4; j_gene: TRBJ1-2; CDR3aa: CASSLDGGLTFQLTF
v_gene: TRBV5-5; j_gene: TRBJ1-1; CDR3aa: CASSLGGRGTEAFF
v_gene: TRBV18; j_gene: TRBJ1-1; CDR3aa: CASSSELRTEAFF
v_gene: TRBV2; j_gene: TRBJ1-1; CDR3aa: CASILEEANTEAFF
v_gene: TRBV18; j_gene: TRBJ2-5; CDR3aa: CASSLGSRETQYF
v_gene: TRBV5-4; j_gene: TRBJ2-5; CDR3aa: CASSPTGGETQYF
v_gene: TRBV7-9; j_gene: TRBJ1-1; CDR3aa: CASSSTGVRTEAFF
v_gene: TRBV5-1; j_gene: TRBJ2-5; CDR3aa: CASSLAGGVQETQYF
v_gene: TRBV10-3; j_gene: TRBJ2-6; CDR3aa: CAISESVSGGSGANVLTF
v_gene: TRBV6-5; j_gene: TRBJ2-7; CDR3aa: CASSYTTGLTYEQYF
v_gene: TRBV4-1; j_gene: TRBJ1-1; CDR3aa: CASSQDVWGQGVSRAFF
v_gene: TRBV30; j_gene: TRBJ1-5; CDR3aa: CAWRAGTGGAQPQHF
v_gene: TRBV5-4; j_gene: TRBJ1-6; CDR3aa: CASSKKQGASYNSPLHF
v_gene: TRBV6-5; j_gene: TRBJ2-7; CDR3aa: CASSVAGVYEQYF
v_gene: TRBV5-1; j_gene: TRBJ1-1; CDR3aa: CASSIGPGTEAFF
v_gene: TRBV4-3; j_gene: TRBJ2-5; CDR3aa: CASSPSGTEETQYF